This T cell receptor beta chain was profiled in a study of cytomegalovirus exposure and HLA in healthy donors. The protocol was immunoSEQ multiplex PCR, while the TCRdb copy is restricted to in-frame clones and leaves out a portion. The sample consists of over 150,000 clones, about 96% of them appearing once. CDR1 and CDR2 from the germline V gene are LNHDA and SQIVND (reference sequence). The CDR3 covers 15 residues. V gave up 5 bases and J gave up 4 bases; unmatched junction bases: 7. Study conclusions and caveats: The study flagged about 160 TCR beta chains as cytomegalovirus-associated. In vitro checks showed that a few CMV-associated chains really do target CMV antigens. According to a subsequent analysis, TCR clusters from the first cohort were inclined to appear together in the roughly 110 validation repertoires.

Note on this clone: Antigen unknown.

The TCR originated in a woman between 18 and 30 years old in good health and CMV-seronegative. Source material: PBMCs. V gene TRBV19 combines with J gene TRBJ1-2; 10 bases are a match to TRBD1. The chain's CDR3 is CASSHPGQGFYGYTF. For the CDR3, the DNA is TGTGCCAGTAGTCACCCGGGACAGGGGTTCTATGGCTACACCTTC. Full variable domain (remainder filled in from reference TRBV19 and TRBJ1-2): DGGITQSPKYLFRKEGQNVTLSCEQNLNHDAMYWYRQDPGQGLRLIYYSQIVNDFQKGDIAEGYSVSREKKESFPLTVTSAQKNPTAFYLCASSHPGQGFYGYTFGSGTRLTVV.